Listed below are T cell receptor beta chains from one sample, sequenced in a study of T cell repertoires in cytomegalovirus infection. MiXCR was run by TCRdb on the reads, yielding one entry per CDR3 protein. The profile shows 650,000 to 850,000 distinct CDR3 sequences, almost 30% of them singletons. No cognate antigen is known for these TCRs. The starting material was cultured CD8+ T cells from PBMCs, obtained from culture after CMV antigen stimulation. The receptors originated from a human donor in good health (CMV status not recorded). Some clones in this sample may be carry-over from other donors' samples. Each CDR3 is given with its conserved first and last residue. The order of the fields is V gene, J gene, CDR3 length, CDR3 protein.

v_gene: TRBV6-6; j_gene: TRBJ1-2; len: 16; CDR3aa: CASSYYRRRTEKGYTF
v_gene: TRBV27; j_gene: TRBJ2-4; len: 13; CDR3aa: CASTTQGSDIEYF
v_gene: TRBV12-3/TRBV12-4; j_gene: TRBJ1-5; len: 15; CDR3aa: CASNPGGDSNQPQHF
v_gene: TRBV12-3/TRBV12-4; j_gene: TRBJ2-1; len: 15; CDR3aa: CASSLTQVTHNEQFF
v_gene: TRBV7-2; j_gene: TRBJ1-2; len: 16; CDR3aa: CASTGSGSWYNYGYTF
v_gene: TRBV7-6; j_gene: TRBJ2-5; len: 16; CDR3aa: CASSLAAGGRQETQYF
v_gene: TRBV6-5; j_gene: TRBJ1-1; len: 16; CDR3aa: CASSYSNGVGETEAFF
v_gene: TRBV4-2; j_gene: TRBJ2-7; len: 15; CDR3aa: CASSQGSGVTYEQYF
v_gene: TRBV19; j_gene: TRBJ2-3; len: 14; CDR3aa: CASTRDSSTDTQYF
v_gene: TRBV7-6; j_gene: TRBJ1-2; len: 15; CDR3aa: CASSLGSGAIGGYTF
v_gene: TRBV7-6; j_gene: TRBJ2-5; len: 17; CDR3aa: CASSFAGGLVIQETQYF
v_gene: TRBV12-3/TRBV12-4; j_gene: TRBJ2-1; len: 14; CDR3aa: CASSLVAPYNEQFF
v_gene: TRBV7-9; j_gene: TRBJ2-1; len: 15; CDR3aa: CASSLGGQGGNEQFF
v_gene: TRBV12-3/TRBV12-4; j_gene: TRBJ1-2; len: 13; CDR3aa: CASSLGHVYGYTF
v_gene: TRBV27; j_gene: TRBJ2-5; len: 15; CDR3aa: CASSPERGGQETQYF
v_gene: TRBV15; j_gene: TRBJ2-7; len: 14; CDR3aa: CATSRATGTYEQYF
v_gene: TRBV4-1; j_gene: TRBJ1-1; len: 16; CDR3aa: CASSQESGIGNTEAFF
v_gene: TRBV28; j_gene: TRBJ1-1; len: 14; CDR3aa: CASSPTGQGTEAFF
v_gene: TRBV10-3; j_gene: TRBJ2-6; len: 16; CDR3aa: CAIIGSPGSGANVLTF
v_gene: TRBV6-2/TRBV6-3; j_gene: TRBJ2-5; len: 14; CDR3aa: CASSLRSKQETQYF
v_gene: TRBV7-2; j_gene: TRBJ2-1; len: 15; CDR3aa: CASRPGAGNYNEQFF
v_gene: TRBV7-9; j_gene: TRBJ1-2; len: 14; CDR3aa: CASSLVGSAYGYTF
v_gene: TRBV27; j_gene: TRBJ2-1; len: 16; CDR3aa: CASSLGIGGDANEQFF
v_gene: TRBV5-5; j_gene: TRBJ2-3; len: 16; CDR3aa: CASTRQGYQFTDTQYF
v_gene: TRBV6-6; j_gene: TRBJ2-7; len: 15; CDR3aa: CASRSDWASFYEQYF
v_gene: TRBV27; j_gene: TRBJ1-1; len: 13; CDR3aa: CASIGGVNTEAFF
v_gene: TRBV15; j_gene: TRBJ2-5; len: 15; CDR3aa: CATSSTIRPEETQYF
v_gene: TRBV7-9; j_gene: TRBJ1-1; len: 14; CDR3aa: CASGTGRENTEAFF
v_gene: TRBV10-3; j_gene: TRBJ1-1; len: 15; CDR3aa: CAPPPDRGHYTEAFF
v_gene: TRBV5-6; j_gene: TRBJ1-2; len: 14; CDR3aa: CASSKQVPAYGYTF
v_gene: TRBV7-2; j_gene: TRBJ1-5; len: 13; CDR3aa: CASSRGGNQPQHF
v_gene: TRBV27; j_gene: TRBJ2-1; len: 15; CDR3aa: CASSPGTGANNEQFF
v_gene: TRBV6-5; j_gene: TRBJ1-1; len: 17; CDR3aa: CASSFQLDRVLGGEAFF
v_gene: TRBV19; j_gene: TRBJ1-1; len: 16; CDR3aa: CASSTYDGFMNTEAFF
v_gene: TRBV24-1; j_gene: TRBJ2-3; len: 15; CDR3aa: CATSDTGGATDTQYF
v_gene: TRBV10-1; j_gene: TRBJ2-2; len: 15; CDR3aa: CASSGGTGLAGELFF
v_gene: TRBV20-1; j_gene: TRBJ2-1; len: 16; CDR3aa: CSARDALAGGPGEQFF
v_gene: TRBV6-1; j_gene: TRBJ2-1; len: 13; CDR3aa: CASSYAGGSEQFF
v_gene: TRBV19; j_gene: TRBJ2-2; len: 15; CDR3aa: CASSLTGRDTGELFF
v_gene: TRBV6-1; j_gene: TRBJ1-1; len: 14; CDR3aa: CASSEPLRGKEAFF
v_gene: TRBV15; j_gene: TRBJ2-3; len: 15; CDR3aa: CATSRDLGVGDTQYF
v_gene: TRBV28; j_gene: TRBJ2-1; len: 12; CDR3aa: CASSRTGVEQFF
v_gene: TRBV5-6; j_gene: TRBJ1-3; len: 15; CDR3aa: CASSLDTSSGNTIYF
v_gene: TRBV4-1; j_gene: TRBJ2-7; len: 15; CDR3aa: CASSQGRDGGYEQYF
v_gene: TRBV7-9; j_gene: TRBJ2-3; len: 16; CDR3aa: CASSLGVGGPADTQYF
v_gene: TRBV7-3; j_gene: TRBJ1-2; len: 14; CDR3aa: CASSPGPSNYGYTF
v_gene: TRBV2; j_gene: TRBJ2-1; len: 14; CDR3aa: CASSGRGPRHEQFF
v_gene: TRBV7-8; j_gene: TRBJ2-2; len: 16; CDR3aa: CASSLVEHMNTGELFF
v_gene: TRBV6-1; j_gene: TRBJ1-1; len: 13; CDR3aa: CASSVTPTVEAFF
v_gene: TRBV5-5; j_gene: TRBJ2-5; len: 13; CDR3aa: CASSSELTETQYF